These T cell receptor beta chains were read from a single sample in a study of cytomegalovirus exposure and HLA in healthy donors. This table comes from immunoSEQ multiplex PCR, and its TCRdb copy is limited to in-frame clones, with some not included. The data hold around 61,000 clones, with approximately 92% observed a single time. Material for sequencing was PBMCs. These receptors all stem from a man younger than 35 in good health and CMV-seronegative. The CDR3 runs from the conserved cysteine through the conserved F or W. The order of the fields is J gene, V gene, clone size, D gene, CDR3 DNA, CDR3 protein. A D gene is named only where the DNA matches it firmly. Clone size is given for some rows only: seen once, a few or many times, or a class if the clone is expanded.

>TRBJ1-1|TRBV9|-|-
TGTGCCAGCAGCGAAGGAATTGGGACAGAAGCTTTCTTT
CASSEGIGTEAFF
>TRBJ2-7|TRBV28|-|-
TGTGCCAGCAGTTTATCGACAGCCTACGAGCAGTACTTC
CASSLSTAYEQYF
>TRBJ2-1|TRBV9|-|TRBD2
TGTGCCAGCAGCGTAGAGGGAGCGGGAGAAAGGGATGAGCAGTTCTTC
CASSVEGAGERDEQFF
>TRBJ2-5|TRBV28|-|TRBD2
TGTGCCAGCAGGCCATCTACTAGCGCGGAGGCCGAGACCCAGTACTTC
CASRPSTSAEAETQYF
>TRBJ1-3|TRBV6-5|-|-
TGTGCCAGCAGACCTTCGGGTCACTCTGGAAACACCATATATTTT
CASRPSGHSGNTIYF
>TRBJ2-7|TRBV7-2|-|TRBD1
TGTGCCAGCAGCTCCCGACAGGGATCTTGGTACGAGCAGTACTTC
CASSSRQGSWYEQYF
>TRBJ2-7|TRBV7-2|-|-
TGTGCCAGCAGTTCTAGTGTTAGCTCCTACGAGCAGTACTTC
CASSSSVSSYEQYF
>TRBJ2-5|TRBV13|-|-
TGTGCCAGCGCAGGCGGGCAAGAGACCCAGTACTTC
CASAGGQETQYF
>TRBJ2-1|TRBV10-3|-|TRBD2
TGTGCCATCAGTGAGTCGGGACTAGCGGGGAGCTCCTACAATGAGCAGTTCTTC
CAISESGLAGSSYNEQFF
>TRBJ1-5|TRBV28|once|-
TGTGCCAGCAGTTCGACAAGAACCAATCAGCCCCAGCATTTT
CASSSTRTNQPQHF
>TRBJ2-3|TRBV7-9|-|-
TGTGCCAGCACCCCTTCCCCCTCTCTAGCGACAGATACGCAGTATTTT
CASTPSPSLATDTQYF
>TRBJ1-1|TRBV15|-|TRBD1
TGTGCCACCAGCCCACAGGGGGCACCCCACACTGAAGCTTTCTTT
CATSPQGAPHTEAFF